This passage covers 9 T cell receptor beta chains from one sample sequenced in a study of blood T cell repertoires in COVID-19. The data were produced by immunoSEQ multiplex PCR, yet TCRdb's version contains in-frame clones alone and is incomplete. The sample holds about 200,000 clones, around 85% seen once. Sequences were obtained from peripheral blood. Every receptor here comes from a woman between 65 and 79 years old with acute or convalescent COVID-19.

This chain links TRBV5-4 with TRBJ1-2; TRBD1 aligns across 9 bases. This CDR3 has 15 residues. V shed 0 bases, J shed 8 bases, and the junction held 8 bases outside the gene matches. CDR1 is SGHNT and CDR2 is YYREEE in the germline V gene (reference sequence). DNA of the CDR3: TGTGCCAGCAGCTTGGTACAGGGGGCCCAAGGGGGCTACACCTTC. Translating it yields CASSLVQGAQGGYTF.

The rearrangement uses TRBV5-1 and TRBJ1-2, with 12 bases lining up with TRBD1. V lost 3 bases and J lost 2; bases outside the gene matches: 5. The CDR3 has 16 amino acids. The germline gives CDR1 SGHRS, CDR2 YFSETQ. In DNA form, the CDR3 reads TGCGCCAGCAGCTCCTTGGGGACAGGGGGCAACTATGGCTACACCTTC. This codes for CASSSLGTGGNYGYTF.

This chain uses TRBV7-2 with TRBJ2-5; D might be TRBD1 (7 bases). The CDR3 runs 15 residues. Trimming pared 3 bases from V and 2 bases from J, leaving 13 bases between. CDR1 is SGHTA and CDR2 is FQGNSA in the germline V gene. CDR3 DNA sequence: TGTGCCAGCAGCTTGGGCCAGGGGGGACAAGAGACCCAGTACTTC. It specifies CASSLGQGGQETQYF.

This chain links TRBV7-9 with TRBJ2-2; perhaps TRBD1 as D (5 bases). V lost 6 bases to trimming and J lost 6 bases, with 14 bases between them. This CDR3 comprises 14 residues. Germline values: CDR1 SEHNR, CDR2 FQNEAQ (reference sequence). For the CDR3, the DNA is TGTGCCAGCAGACACGTGGACAAGGCCGGGGAGCTGTTTTTT. This encodes CASRHVDKAGELFF.

J is TRBJ2-3 and V is TRBV15, with a possible D match to TRBD1 (6 bases). Trimming took 0 bases from V and 2 from J, leaving 12 bases between them. This CDR3 has 16 residues. The germline V gene has CDR1 LNHNV and CDR2 YYDKDF (reference sequence). In DNA, the CDR3 is TGTGCCACCAGCAGAGATGGGGGACAAGCCACAGATACGCAGTATTTT. The encoded protein is CATSRDGGQATDTQYF.

J is TRBJ2-1 and V is TRBV19; D perhaps matches TRBD1 (5 bases). This CDR3 spans 14 amino acids. Per the germline V gene, CDR1 is LNHDA and CDR2 is SQIVND (reference sequence). With 7 bases removed from V and 5 bases from J, the gap between germline ends came to 15 bases. CDR3 coding DNA: TGTGCCAGTATAGGGCTAGGGGCCAACAATGAGCAGTTCTTC. Amino acid sequence: CASIGLGANNEQFF.

The rearrangement uses TRBV3-1 (or the pseudogene TRBV3-2) and TRBJ2-1; 10 bases are shared with TRBD2. V was pared by 0 bases and J by 3 bases, with 2 bases of the junction left unmatched. The CDR3 consists of 16 residues. Germline V gene lookup returns CDR1 LGHDT and CDR2 YNNKEL (reference sequence). CDR3 amino acids: CASSQERTSGYNEQFF. Here the CDR3 DNA reads TGTGCCAGCAGCCAAGAGAGGACTAGCGGCTACAATGAGCAGTTCTTC.

Of note for this clone: Being one base from a much bigger clone, this may be a read error. Other DNA sequences in the same sample also yield this CDR3. The CDR3 sequence: CASSSRTGTGANVLTF. CDR3 bases: TGTGCCAGCAGCTCCAGGACAGGGACGGGAGCCAACGTCCTGACTTTC. This sequence joins TRBV11-3 and TRBJ2-6; 8 bases are a match to TRBD1. Germline CDR1 and CDR2: SGHNT and YENEEA. The CDR3 runs 16 residues. V lost 4 bases to trimming and J lost 7 bases; unmatched junction nucleotides: 9.

This clone was picked up one time. The gene calls are TRBV3-1 (or the pseudogene TRBV3-2) and TRBJ1-6; D gene uncertain. This CDR3 region has 15 residues. Germline V gives CDR1 LGHDT, CDR2 YNNKEL (reference sequence). The germline V and J ends were trimmed by 3 bases and 0 bases, with 6 bases remaining between them. The CDR3 reads CASSQGHSYNSPLHF. The CDR3 coding sequence is TGTGCCAGCAGCCAGGGCCACTCCTATAATTCACCCCTCCACTTT.